This paragraph reports one T cell receptor beta chain. The antigen remains undetermined. Only in-frame clones appear in the TCRdb table, and some are missing; sequencing was by immunoSEQ multiplex PCR. In the table there are roughly 16,000 clones, approximately 80% of which are singletons. The data belong to a study of T cells in localized non-small cell lung cancer. Study-wide points: Of the top 100 tumor clones, median roughly 60 were in adjacent lung, about 30 among its top 100. Higher adjacent-lung clonality was associated with shorter survival. Uninvolved adjacent lung showed peak T cell clonality, exceeding tumor. Sequence data derive from only one tumor region, so heterogeneity remains possible.

Germline lookup yields CDR1 SGHAT and CDR2 FQDESV (reference sequence). The CDR3 is 12 residues long. Trimming took 5 bases from V and 3 from J, leaving 5 bases between them. The chain carries TRBV11-1 and TRBJ2-1; no definite D call. Material: peripheral blood, obtained before any cancer treatment. The receptor's source is a male donor at least 60 years old with stage I lung adenocarcinoma. CDR3 sequence (DNA): TGTGCCAGCAGCATTGACTACAATGAGCAGTTCTTC. Translating it yields CASSIDYNEQFF.